This T cell receptor (beta chain) emerged from a study of T-cell reconstitution after alpha-beta-depleted transplantation in children. The V end lost 4 bases, the J end lost 5 bases, and 15 bases lay between the germline ends. CDR3 length: 14 amino acids. The germline CDR1 and CDR2 sequences are MDHEN and SYDVKM. This clonotype was seen a few times. Preparing the TCRbeta library involved the use of unique molecular identifiers. MiXCR, run by TCRdb on the PCR reads, gives a single entry per CDR3 protein. The sample includes about 640,000 distinct CDR3 sequences, around a sixth seen only once; the top ten take approximately 1.1%.

This TCR was recovered from a human donor who donated a stem cell graft to a child with acute myeloid leukemia. V is TRBV28 and J is TRBJ2-7; TRBD1 or TRBD2 may be the D gene (5 bases each). This specimen consisted of PBMCs from the stem cell graft donor, obtained from the stem cell graft. The CDR3 region is CASSSGGARHEQYV. In DNA, the CDR3 is TGTGCCAGCAGTTCTGGGGGAGCCAGGCACGAGCAGTACGTC.